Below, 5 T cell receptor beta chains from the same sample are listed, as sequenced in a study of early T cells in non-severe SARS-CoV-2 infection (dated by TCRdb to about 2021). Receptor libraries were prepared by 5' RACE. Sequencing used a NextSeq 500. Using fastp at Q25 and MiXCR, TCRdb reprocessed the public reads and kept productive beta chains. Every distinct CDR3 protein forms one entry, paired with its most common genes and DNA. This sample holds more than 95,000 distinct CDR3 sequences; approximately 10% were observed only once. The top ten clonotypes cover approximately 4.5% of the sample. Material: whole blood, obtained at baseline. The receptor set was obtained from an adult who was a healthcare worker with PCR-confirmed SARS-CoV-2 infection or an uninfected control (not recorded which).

In DNA, the CDR3 is TGTGCCAGCAGCTTAGTGGACAGTGCCCCCGGGGAGCTGTTTTTT. Translated: CASSLVDSAPGELFF. The V and J genes are TRBV7-2 and TRBJ2-2; D may be TRBD1 (6 bases). Trimming left V 1 base short and J 6 bases short, with 12 bases between. The CDR3 spans 15 residues. Germline CDR1 is SGHTA and CDR2 is FQGNSA.

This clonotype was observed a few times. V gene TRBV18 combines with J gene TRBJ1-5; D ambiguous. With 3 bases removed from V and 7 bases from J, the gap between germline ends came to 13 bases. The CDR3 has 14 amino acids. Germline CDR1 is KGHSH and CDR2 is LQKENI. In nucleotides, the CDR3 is TGTGCCAGCTCACCCGGGAGGGTGGACCAGCCCCAGCATTTT. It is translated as CASSPGRVDQPQHF.

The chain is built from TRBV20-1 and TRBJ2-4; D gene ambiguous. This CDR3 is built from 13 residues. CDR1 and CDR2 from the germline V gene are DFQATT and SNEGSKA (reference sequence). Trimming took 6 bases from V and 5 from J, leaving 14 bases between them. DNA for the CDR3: TGCAGTGCCCCTAGTCAGAAAGAAAACATTCAGTACTTC. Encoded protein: CSAPSQKENIQYF.

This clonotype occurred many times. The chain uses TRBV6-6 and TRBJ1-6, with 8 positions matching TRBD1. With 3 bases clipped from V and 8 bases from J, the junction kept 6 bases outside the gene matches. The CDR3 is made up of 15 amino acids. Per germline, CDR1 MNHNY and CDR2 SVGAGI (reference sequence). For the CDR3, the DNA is TGTGCCAGCAGTTATCCATCGACAGGGGATTCACCCCTCCACTTT. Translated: CASSYPSTGDSPLHF.

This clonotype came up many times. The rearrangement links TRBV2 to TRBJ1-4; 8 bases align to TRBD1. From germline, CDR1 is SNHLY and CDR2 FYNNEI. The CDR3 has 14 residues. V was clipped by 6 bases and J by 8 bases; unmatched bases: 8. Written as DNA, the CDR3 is TGTGCCAGCAGCACACAGGGGGATGTGGAAAAACTGTTTTTT. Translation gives CASSTQGDVEKLFF. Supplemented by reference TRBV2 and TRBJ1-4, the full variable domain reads EPEVTQTPSHQVTQMGQEVILRCVPISNHLYFYWYRQILGQKVEFLVSFYNNEISEKSEIFDDQFSVERPDGSNFTLKIRSTKLEDSAMYFCASSTQGDVEKLFFGSGTQLSVL.